This TCR beta chain was obtained from a study of CD8+CD57+ T cells in acquired aplastic anemia. Study in general: Sorted CD4+ and CD8+ cells yielded roughly 3.4 ug of DNA on average.

The template used for profiling TCR beta VDJ and CDR3 was genomic DNA. TCRdb fed the reads into MiXCR, producing one record per CDR3 protein. Counted here are approximately 95,000 distinct CDR3 sequences, around 70% occurring once; the ten biggest clones make up about 60%. An expansion of CD8+CD57+ cells by flow cytometry had been shown in patients chosen for sequencing. Each patient carried a diagnosis of severe acquired aplastic anemia. Overall study findings and caveats: Found in both controls and patients were approximately 29 CD8+ CDR3 sequences. A significant difference in CD8+ Simpson's diversity between patients and controls was not found.

V lost 6 bases and J lost 1; bases outside the gene matches: 6. In germline, CDR1 is SNHLY, CDR2 FYNNEI. The CDR3 is 15 residues long. With regard to this clonotype: Its cognate antigen is unknown.

The chain joins TRBV2 to TRBJ1-5; 7 nucleotides align to TRBD1. The origin of this receptor is a human donor with aplastic anemia. The material sequenced was sorted CD4+, CD8+, or CD8+CD57+ T cells (not recorded which) from PBMCs. For the CDR3, the DNA is TGTGCCAGCAGATTACAGGGGATAAGCAATCAGCCCCAGCATTTT. This translates into CASRLQGISNQPQHF.